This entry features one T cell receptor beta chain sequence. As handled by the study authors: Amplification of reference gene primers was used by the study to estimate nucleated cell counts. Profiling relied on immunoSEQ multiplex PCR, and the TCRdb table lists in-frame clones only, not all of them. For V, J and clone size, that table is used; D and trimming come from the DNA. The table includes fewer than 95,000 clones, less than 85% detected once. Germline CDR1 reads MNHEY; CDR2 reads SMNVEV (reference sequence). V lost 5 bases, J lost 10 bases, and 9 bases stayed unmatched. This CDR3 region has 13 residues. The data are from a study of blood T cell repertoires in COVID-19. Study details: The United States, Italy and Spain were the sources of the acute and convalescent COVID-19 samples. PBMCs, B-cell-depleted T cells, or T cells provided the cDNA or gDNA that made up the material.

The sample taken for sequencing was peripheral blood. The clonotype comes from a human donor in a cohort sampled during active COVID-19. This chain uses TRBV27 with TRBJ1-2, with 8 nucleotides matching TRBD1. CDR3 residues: CASSLLGDRIYTF. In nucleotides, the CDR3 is TGTGCCAGCAGTCTTTTAGGGGACAGGATCTACACCTTC.